This T cell receptor beta chain was identified during a study of immune reconstitution after stem cell transplant in scleroderma. V lost 1 base, J lost 10 bases, and 8 bases lay in between. CDR3 length equals 12 residues. Germline V lookup: CDR1 MDHEN, CDR2 SYDVKM. By frequency in the sample, this clonotype is medium-sized. MiXCR, applied by TCRdb to the RT-PCR reads, yields one record per CDR3 protein. The table records over a thousand distinct CDR3 sequences, less than 20% of them present only once. The TCR comes from a female donor with systemic sclerosis. The V gene is TRBV28, the J gene TRBJ1-5, with D uncertain. Sample collection occurred before or after autologous hematopoietic stem cell transplantation (not recorded which). CDR3 in amino acids: CASSLYWGPQHF. In DNA form, the CDR3 reads TGTGCCAGCAGTTTATATTGGGGTCCCCAGCATTTT.